The entry below gives a single T cell receptor (beta chain) sequence along with its context. The antigen is not known. This sample stems from a study of cytomegalovirus exposure and HLA in healthy donors. PCR involved 60 Vbeta and 13 Jbeta primers. Original handling: Roughly 76 million unique TCR beta chains, roughly 11 million of them shared, were counted by a later analysis. Assay: immunoSEQ multiplex PCR; the TCRdb copy retains only in-frame clones and omits some. V and J calls and clone size come straight from that table; D and trimming were deduced from the DNA. The data contain about 140,000 clones, around three quarters of them singletons. Study-wide results and caveats: Presence/absence analyses assumed roughly uniform sequencing depth across donors.

The V gene's germline CDR1 is MGHDK and CDR2 SYGVNS. There are 16 residues in the CDR3. V was pared by 3 bases and J by 2 bases, with 8 bases of the junction left unmatched. J is TRBJ2-5 and V is TRBV25-1; 8 nucleotides match TRBD1. The TCR comes from a woman in her 40s in good health and CMV-seropositive. Specimen: PBMCs. The CDR3 protein is CASSDVGQGLQETQYF. CDR3 DNA: TGTGCCAGCAGTGATGTTGGACAGGGATTACAAGAGACCCAGTACTTC.